These 4 T cell receptor beta chains were sequenced from one sample in a study of T cell clonality in common variable immunodeficiency. The assay was immunoSEQ multiplex PCR, and TCRdb's table has in-frame clones only and misses some. The table lists approximately 40,000 clones, no singletons, with about 10% in the top ten. Sequenced: peripheral blood mononuclear cells. Receptor source: a person aged 18 to 70 in good health.

Many counts were recorded for this clone. The CDR3 end falls 3 residues outside the read, so it is completed with the germline J gene. The chain employs TRBV20-1 and TRBJ1-2; D might be TRBD1 (5 bases). Germline lookup yields CDR1 DFQATT and CDR2 SNEGSKA (reference sequence). Deletions cut 0 bases from V and 4 bases from J, with 9 bases between. CDR3 length: 13 residues. The CDR3 DNA, read in part, is TGCAGTGCTAGAGATCCACAGGCCTATGGC. Translation gives CSARDPQAYG. The full CDR3 reads CSARDPQAYGYTF.

This clone was seen ten or more times. The DNA ends 3 residues before the CDR3 does, and the rest of the CDR3 is filled in from the germline J gene. The chain links TRBV5-1 to TRBJ1-5, with D maybe TRBD1 (6 bases). The germline V gene has CDR1 SGHRS and CDR2 YFSETQ. The CDR3 has 15 amino acids. V lost 7 bases, J lost 1 base, and 15 bases lay in between. CDR3 sequence reads: CASSRTGQSNQPQHF. The covered CDR3 bases are TGCGCCAGCTCGCGTACGGGACAAAGCAATCAGCCC.

This clone was detected ten times or more. The sequenced fragment ends 3 residues before the CDR3 boundary, so the rest is inferred from the germline J gene. V is TRBV20-1 and J is TRBJ1-2; 7 bases align to TRBD1. Losses at the gene ends were 4 bases for V and 7 bases for J; bases not matched to a gene: 9. Germline V gene data show CDR1 as DFQATT and CDR2 as SNEGSKA (reference sequence). The CDR3 is 13 amino acids. Here the CDR3 reads CSANIRGTSGYTF. CDR3 bases read: TGCAGTGCTAATATCAGGGGGACGAGTGGC.

This clone was picked up many times. Read data end 3 residues before the CDR3 end; the end is taken from the germline J gene. This chain links TRBV20-1 with TRBJ1-1; tentatively, D is TRBD1 (5 bases). There are 15 residues in the CDR3. Germline CDR1 DFQATT, CDR2 SNEGSKA (reference sequence). V lost 1 base to trimming and J lost 2 bases, with 14 bases between them. The CDR3 spells CSARVWDSINTEAFF. The sequenced part of the CDR3 DNA is TGCAGTGCTAGAGTTTGGGACTCAATAAACACTGAA.